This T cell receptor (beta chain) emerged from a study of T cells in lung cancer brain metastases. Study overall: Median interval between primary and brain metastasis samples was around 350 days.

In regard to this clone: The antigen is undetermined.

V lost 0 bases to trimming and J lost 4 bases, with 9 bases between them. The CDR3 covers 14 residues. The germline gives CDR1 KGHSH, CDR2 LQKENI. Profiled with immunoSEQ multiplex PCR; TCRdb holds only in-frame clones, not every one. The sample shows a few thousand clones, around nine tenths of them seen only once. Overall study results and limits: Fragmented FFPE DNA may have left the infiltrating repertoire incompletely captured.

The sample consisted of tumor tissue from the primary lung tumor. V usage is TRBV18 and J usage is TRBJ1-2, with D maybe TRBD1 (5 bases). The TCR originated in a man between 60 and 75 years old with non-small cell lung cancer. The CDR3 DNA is TGTGCCAGCTCACCACCGACAGAGAGCTATGGCTACACCTTC. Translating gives CASSPPTESYGYTF.